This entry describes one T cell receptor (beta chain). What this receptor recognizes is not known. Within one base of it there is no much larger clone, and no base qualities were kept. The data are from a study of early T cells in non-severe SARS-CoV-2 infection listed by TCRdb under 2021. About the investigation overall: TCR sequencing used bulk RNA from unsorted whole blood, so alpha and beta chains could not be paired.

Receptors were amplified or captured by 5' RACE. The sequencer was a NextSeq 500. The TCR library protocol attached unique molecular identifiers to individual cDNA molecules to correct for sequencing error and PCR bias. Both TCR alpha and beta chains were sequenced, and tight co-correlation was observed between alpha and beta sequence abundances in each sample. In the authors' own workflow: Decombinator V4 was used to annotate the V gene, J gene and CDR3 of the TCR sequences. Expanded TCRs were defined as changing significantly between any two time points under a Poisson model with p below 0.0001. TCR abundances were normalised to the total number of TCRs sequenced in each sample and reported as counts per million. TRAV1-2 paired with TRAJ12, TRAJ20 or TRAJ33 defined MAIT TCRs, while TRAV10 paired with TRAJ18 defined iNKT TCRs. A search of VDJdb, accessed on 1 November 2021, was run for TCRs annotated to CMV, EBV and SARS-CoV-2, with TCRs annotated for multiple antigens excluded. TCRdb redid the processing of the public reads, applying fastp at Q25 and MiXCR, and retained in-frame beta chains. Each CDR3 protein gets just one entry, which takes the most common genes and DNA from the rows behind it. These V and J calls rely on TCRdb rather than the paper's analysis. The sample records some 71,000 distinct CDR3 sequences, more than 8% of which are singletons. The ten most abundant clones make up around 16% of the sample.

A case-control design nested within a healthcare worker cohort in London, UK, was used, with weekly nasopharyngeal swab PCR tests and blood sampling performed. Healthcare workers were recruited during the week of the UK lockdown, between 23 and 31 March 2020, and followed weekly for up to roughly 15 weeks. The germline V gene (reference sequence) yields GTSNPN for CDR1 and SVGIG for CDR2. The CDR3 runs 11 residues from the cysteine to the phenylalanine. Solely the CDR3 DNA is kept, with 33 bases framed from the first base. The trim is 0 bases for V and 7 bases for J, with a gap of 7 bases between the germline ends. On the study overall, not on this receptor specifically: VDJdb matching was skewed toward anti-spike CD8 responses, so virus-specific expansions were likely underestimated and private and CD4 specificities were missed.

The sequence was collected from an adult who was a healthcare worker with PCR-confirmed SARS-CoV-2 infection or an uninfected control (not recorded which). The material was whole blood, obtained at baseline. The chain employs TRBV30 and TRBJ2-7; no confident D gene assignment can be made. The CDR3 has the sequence CAWSVVKEQYF. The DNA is TGTGCCTGGAGTGTAGTGAAAGAGCAGTACTTC. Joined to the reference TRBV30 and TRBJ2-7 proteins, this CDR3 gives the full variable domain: SQTIHQWPATLVQPVGSPLSLECTVEGTSNPNLYWYRQAAGRGLQLLFYSVGIGQISSEVPQNLSASRPQDRQFILSSKKLLLSDSGFYLCAWSVVKEQYFGPGTRLTVT.